What follows are 27 T cell receptor beta chains derived from one specimen sequenced in a study of low-dose radiotherapy and immunotherapy resistance in tumors. TRAV and TRBV primers primed cDNA for both TCRalpha and TCRbeta. The authors amplified TCRs for around 20 PCR cycles with a constant-region primer and a V-primer adapter. From the reads, TCRdb called clonotypes with MiXCR, one entry per CDR3 protein. The sample contains under 110,000 distinct CDR3 sequences, 20% to 25% of which appear only once. Time point described: after trial treatment. As for treatment: LDRT plus nivolumab, ipilimumab, low-dose cyclophosphamide and aspirin (RACIN trial). Here the sequenced sample was PBMCs, taken after low-dose radiotherapy plus immunotherapy. These receptors originate from a male donor with prostate cancer.

The CDR3 sequence: CASSTIGTARTDTQYF. The DNA of the CDR3 is TGCGCCAGCAGTACTATTGGGACTGCCCGCACAGATACGCAGTATTTT. The chain links TRBV4-1 to TRBJ2-3; tentatively, D is TRBD2 (6 bases). Trimming cost V 6 bases and J 1 base, with 17 bases left between them. The CDR3 length is 16 residues. Germline CDR1 and CDR2: MGHRA and YSYEKL.

This clonotype was detected many times. The chain links TRBV7-2 to TRBJ2-3; D call uncertain. Germline V gene data show CDR1 as SGHTA and CDR2 as FQGNSA. Trimming stripped 5 bases from V and 1 base from J, with 7 bases between. The CDR3 spans 13 residues. The DNA for the CDR3 is TGTGCCAGCAGCAACCTGGGCACAGATACGCAGTATTTT. The encoded protein is CASSNLGTDTQYF.

This clonotype was counted at least ten times. The V gene is TRBV3-1, the J gene TRBJ1-1; D is undetermined. Germline CDR1 reads LGHDT; CDR2 reads YNNKEL (reference sequence). The length of the CDR3 is 15 residues. Trimming left V 4 bases short and J 1 base short, with 13 bases between. CDR3 nucleotide sequence: TGTGCCAGCAGCCCGGTGGGTGCAGGGAACACTGAAGCTTTCTTT. Protein: CASSPVGAGNTEAFF.

This clonotype showed up many times. This chain connects TRBV20-1 to TRBJ2-5; D is tentatively TRBD1 or TRBD2 (7 bases each). Looked up from germline, CDR1 is DFQATT and CDR2 is SNEGSKA (reference sequence). This CDR3 comprises 17 residues. The germline V and J ends were trimmed by 4 bases and 1 base, with 22 bases remaining between them. CDR3 protein: CSAKGGQLAAPQETQYF. As DNA, the CDR3 is TGCAGTGCTAAAGGGGGCCAGCTAGCGGCCCCCCAAGAGACCCAGTACTTC.

This clonotype was counted ten times or more. The CDR3 region has the DNA TGTGCCAGCTCACCCCCATCAGGGAACTCCTACGAGCAGTACTTC. This gives the protein CASSPPSGNSYEQYF. The V call is TRBV18, the J call TRBJ2-7, with D perhaps matching TRBD1 (5 bases). The CDR3 is 15 residues long. Germline lookup yields CDR1 KGHSH and CDR2 LQKENI. V was cut by 3 bases and J by 0 bases, with 12 bases left in between.

This clonotype was seen many times. V is TRBV6-4 and J is TRBJ1-1; D perhaps matches TRBD1 (5 bases). Looked up from germline, CDR1 is MRHNA and CDR2 is SNTAGT. The CDR3 loop spans 13 amino acids. The V end was cut by 3 bases, the J end by 4 bases, with 9 bases between. The CDR3 DNA is TGTGCCAGCAGTGAGGGACCGGGCACTGAAGCTTTCTTT. Translation: CASSEGPGTEAFF.

This clonotype was picked up many times. The chain couples TRBV15 to TRBJ2-7, with 8 bases that match TRBD1. This CDR3 spans 14 amino acids. Unmatched junction bases numbered 9, after V lost 5 bases and J lost 6 bases. CDR1 and CDR2 from the germline V gene are LNHNV and YYDKDF (reference sequence). The CDR3 protein is CATSRGRQGIEQYF. The CDR3, as DNA: TGTGCCACCAGCCGGGGGAGACAGGGGATCGAGCAGTACTTC.

This clonotype was found many times. This chain connects TRBV11-1 to TRBJ2-3; 8 bases agree with TRBD2. This CDR3 region has 16 residues. Germline V CDR1 and CDR2: SGHAT, FQDESV (reference sequence). The ends lost 1 base at V and 1 base at J; junction bases unmatched: 4. This chain's CDR3 is CASSLEAGARTDTQYF. Written as DNA, the CDR3 is TGTGCCAGCAGCTTAGAAGCGGGGGCCCGCACAGATACGCAGTATTTT.

This clonotype was seen repeatedly, ten times or more. This chain joins TRBV7-9 and TRBJ2-1; the match to TRBD1 covers 9 bases. Germline CDR1 reads SEHNR; CDR2 reads FQNEAQ (reference sequence). The J segment lost 5 bases and the V segment lost 4 bases, leaving 6 bases of the junction unmatched. This CDR3 has 15 residues. This chain's CDR3 is CASSWDRAFDNEQFF. DNA of the CDR3: TGTGCCAGCAGCTGGGACAGGGCTTTCGACAATGAGCAGTTCTTC.

This clonotype was counted ten times or more. This sequence joins TRBV7-8 and TRBJ2-7; TRBD2 might be the D (5 bases). V was cut by 0 bases and J by 9 bases, with 18 bases left in between. The CDR3 is 15 residues long. Germline CDR1 and CDR2: SGHVS and FQNEAQ. CDR3 sequence reads: CASSLATSGVSGQYF. The DNA for the CDR3 is TGTGCCAGCAGCTTAGCCACTAGTGGGGTTAGTGGGCAGTACTTC.

This clonotype was detected ten times or more. The chain recombines TRBV4-2 with TRBJ2-1; possible D gene TRBD2, 5 bases. This CDR3 comprises 12 residues. Germline loops: CDR1 LGHNA, CDR2 YNFKEQ. V was trimmed by 5 bases and J by 15 bases, leaving 17 bases between them. Here the CDR3 reads CASSSPSNLAFF. The CDR3 bases are TGTGCCAGCAGCTCTCCCTCGAACCTAGCGTTCTTC.

The chain employs TRBV6-1 and TRBJ1-6, with TRBD1 as a possible D gene (6 bases). The germline V and J ends were trimmed by 5 bases and 0 bases, with 11 bases remaining between them. Per germline, CDR1 MNHNS and CDR2 SASEGT. The CDR3 extends over 16 amino acids. The DNA for the CDR3 is TGTGCCAGCAGTTACACAGGGAACTCCTATAATTCACCCCTCCACTTT. Translated, it gives CASSYTGNSYNSPLHF.

To note about this clonotype: This may be a read error, as it is one base from a much larger clone. The chain links TRBV5-1 to TRBJ2-1; 7 bases line up with TRBD1. The CDR3 is 16 amino acids. Germline values: CDR1 SGHRS, CDR2 YFSETQ. V lost 0 bases to trimming and J lost 13 bases; unmatched junction nucleotides: 16. The DNA for the CDR3 is TGCGCCAGCAGCTTGGGTCGAGGGACAGTCCAAGAGACCCAGTTCTTC. It yields the protein CASSLGRGTVQETQFF.

This clonotype was counted at least ten times. The rearrangement links TRBV12-5 to TRBJ2-7; D call uncertain. The germline CDR1 and CDR2 sequences are LGHNT and FRNRAP. This CDR3 has 10 amino acids. Trimming stripped 6 bases from V and 3 bases from J, with 3 bases between. CDR3 sequence: CASGGYEQYF. The CDR3 nucleotides are TGTGCTAGTGGGGGCTACGAGCAGTACTTC.

Ten or more counts support this clonotype. V gene TRBV5-6 combines with J gene TRBJ2-3; 13 bases fit TRBD2. This CDR3 comprises 18 residues. Germline V gene lookup returns CDR1 SGHDT and CDR2 YYEEEE. V shed 0 bases, J shed 7 bases, and the junction held 11 bases outside the gene matches. The DNA for the CDR3 is TGTGCCAGCAGCTTGGTCGACGAACTAGCGGGGGGGCGGAATACGCAGTATTTT. Its protein product is CASSLVDELAGGRNTQYF.

This clonotype was counted many times. The chain uses TRBV11-1 and TRBJ2-2, with D unclear. CDR3 size: 13 residues. Deletions cut 3 bases from V and 6 bases from J, with 8 bases between. The germline gives CDR1 SGHAT, CDR2 FQDESV (reference sequence). In DNA form, the CDR3 reads TGTGCCAGCAGCTTTACACGACCCGGGGAGCTGTTTTTT. Its protein product is CASSFTRPGELFF.

This clonotype occurred many times. This chain joins TRBV3-1 and TRBJ2-2; D perhaps matches TRBD1 (6 bases). V shed 7 bases and J shed 2 bases, with 11 bases lying between them. Germline lookup yields CDR1 LGHDT and CDR2 YNNKEL (reference sequence). The CDR3 spans 14 residues. The CDR3 DNA reads as TGTGCCAGCACCCAGGGGCCTAACACCGGGGAGCTGTTTTTT. It codes for CASTQGPNTGELFF.

At least ten counts were recorded for this clonotype. This chain joins TRBV20-1 and TRBJ1-6; D is undetermined. The CDR3 extends over 15 amino acids. Germline CDR1 DFQATT, CDR2 SNEGSKA (reference sequence). Deletions cut 0 bases from V and 0 bases from J, with 6 bases between. The CDR3 is CSARDESSYNSPLHF. The DNA for the CDR3 is TGCAGTGCTAGAGATGAGAGCTCCTATAATTCACCCCTCCACTTT.

The table lists this clonotype with many counts. The J gene is TRBJ2-1, the V gene TRBV7-2; 10 bases line up with TRBD2. V was clipped by 8 bases and J by 3 bases; unmatched bases: 4. The CDR3 runs 14 residues. From germline, CDR1 is SGHTA and CDR2 FQGNSA. Written as DNA, the CDR3 is TGTGCCAGCGGACGACTAGCGGGCTACAATGAGCAGTTCTTC. This gives the protein CASGRLAGYNEQFF.

This clonotype has at least ten counts. The chain employs TRBV7-2 and TRBJ2-5; D is possibly TRBD1 (6 bases). Germline V gene lookup returns CDR1 SGHTA and CDR2 FQGNSA. V lost 7 bases and J 5 bases, leaving 20 bases between the germline ends. The CDR3 contains 15 residues. Written as DNA, the CDR3 is TGTGCCAGCACCACCCCCACAGGGAACTTGGAGACCCAGTACTTC. Translation gives CASTTPTGNLETQYF.

A note on this clonotype: A far more abundant clone sits one base away, making this likely a read error. The chain joins TRBV3-1 to TRBJ1-1, with 9 bases lining up with TRBD1. This CDR3 has 15 residues. CDR1 LGHDT and CDR2 YNNKEL come from the germline V gene (reference sequence). The CDR3: CTSSRDRDRNTEAFF. The DNA of the CDR3 is TGTACCAGCTCCAGGGACAGGGACAGGAACACTGAAGCTTTCTTT.

This chain connects TRBV24-1 to TRBJ2-3, with TRBD2 matching 10 bases. The germline V gene has CDR1 KGHDR and CDR2 SFDVKD. V lost 3 bases and J lost 6; bases outside the gene matches: 5. CDR3 length equals 15 residues. The DNA of the CDR3 is TGTGCCACCAGTGATAGGACTAGCGGCAGGGATACGCAGTATTTT. Protein sequence: CATSDRTSGRDTQYF.

In this sample, this clonotype turned up many times. This chain connects TRBV14 to TRBJ2-3; D might be TRBD1 or TRBD2, each matching 5 bases. V dropped 4 bases and J dropped 5 bases, with 16 bases sitting between them. The CDR3 is 15 residues long. CDR1 and CDR2 (germline): SGHDN, FVKESK. The CDR3 sequence: CASSPGLGEGDTQYF. DNA for the CDR3: TGTGCCAGCAGCCCCGGGCTGGGGGAAGGAGATACGCAGTATTTT.

There are a few counts of this clonotype. The chain employs TRBV7-2 and TRBJ2-3, with TRBD2 identical over 8 bases. The CDR3 covers 16 residues. In germline, CDR1 is SGHTA, CDR2 FQGNSA. With V trimmed by 1 base and J by 0 bases, 3 bases remained unmatched. CDR3 DNA: TGTGCCAGCAGCTTAGATAGCGGGGTTAGCACAGATACGCAGTATTTT. Translated, it gives CASSLDSGVSTDTQYF.

This clonotype appeared many times. The chain uses TRBV27 and TRBJ2-3; D ambiguous. CDR3 length equals 12 residues. V lost 7 bases and J 9 bases, leaving 14 bases between the germline ends. Per the germline V gene, CDR1 is MNHEY and CDR2 is SMNVEV (reference sequence). The CDR3 reads CASITTAGTQYF. For the CDR3, the DNA is TGTGCCAGCATTACGACGGCAGGAACGCAGTATTTT.

The sample holds many counts of this clonotype. The chain combines TRBV7-2 with TRBJ2-2; weak D call: TRBD2 (6 bases). With 2 bases removed from V and 6 bases from J, the gap between germline ends came to 13 bases. This CDR3 has 15 amino acids. Germline CDR1 SGHTA, CDR2 FQGNSA. CDR3 in amino acids: CASSLMTAGSGELFF. CDR3 DNA: TGTGCCAGCAGCTTAATGACGGCGGGGTCCGGGGAGCTGTTTTTT.

In its sample, this clonotype was seen many times. The rearrangement uses TRBV5-1 and TRBJ1-1; D perhaps matches TRBD1 (5 bases). Germline V lookup: CDR1 SGHRS, CDR2 YFSETQ. Trimming removed 1 base at V and 6 bases at J, with 7 bases between. CDR3 size: 12 residues. In DNA form, the CDR3 reads TGCGCCAGCAGCTTGTCGGGGGCTGAAGCTTTCTTT. The encoded protein is CASSLSGAEAFF.